This T cell receptor (beta chain) was captured by sequencing in a study of graft-versus-host responses after intestinal transplantation. Data came from immunoSEQ multiplex PCR; TCRdb stores just in-frame clones and leaves some out. The sample holds roughly 90,000 clones; just over 90% are singletons and the top ten take roughly 6%. Note on this clone: Its antigen is as yet unknown.

Germline CDR1 is PRHDT and CDR2 is FYEKMQ (reference sequence). The V segment lost 3 bases and the J segment 8 bases; nucleotides outside the gene matches: 6. The CDR3 extends over 13 amino acids. This TCR was recovered from a human donor who received an intestinal transplant. This specimen was unstimulated CD8+ T cells sorted from spleen or lymph node cells, taken before intestinal transplant. This rearrangement joins TRBV13 to TRBJ1-2, with 7 bases lining up with TRBD1. The CDR3 sequence: CASSFGGGWGYTF. The CDR3 DNA follows: TGTGCCAGCAGCTTTGGAGGGGGCTGGGGCTACACCTTC.